The 25 T cell receptor beta chains listed next were all sequenced from one sample in a study of blood T cell repertoires in COVID-19. Produced via immunoSEQ multiplex PCR; TCRdb's table is partial and in-frame only. The sample records roughly 200,000 clones, approximately 86% being singletons. The sequenced sample consisted of PBMCs or T cells enriched from blood (not recorded which). These receptors came from a young woman who had been exposed to COVID-19.

The chain uses TRBV6-6 and TRBJ2-7; D may be TRBD2 (6 bases). Germline CDR1 is MNHNY and CDR2 is SVGAGI (reference sequence). This CDR3 has 13 residues. V lost 4 bases, J lost 6 bases, and 13 bases lay in between. For the CDR3, the DNA is TGTGCCAGCAGTTCCCACCAGGGAGGCGAGCAGTACTTC. This gives the protein CASSSHQGGEQYF.

This chain uses TRBV4-2 with TRBJ2-3; 10 bases fit TRBD2. The CDR3 contains 18 residues. V lost 6 bases to trimming and J lost 2 bases; unmatched junction nucleotides: 14. Germline V gene lookup returns CDR1 LGHNA and CDR2 YNFKEQ. CDR3 DNA sequence: TGTGCCAGCAGACTATCTTGGGCTAGCGGGGGTGACACAGATACGCAGTATTTT. Protein: CASRLSWASGGDTDTQYF.

V gene TRBV4-2 combines with J gene TRBJ2-1, with 10 bases lining up with TRBD2. V was clipped by 3 bases and J by 5 bases; unmatched bases: 4. Germline-derived CDR1 and CDR2 are LGHNA and YNFKEQ. There are 15 residues in the CDR3. CDR3 region: CASSHSSGGDNEQFF. CDR3 bases: TGTGCCAGCAGCCATTCTAGCGGGGGAGACAATGAGCAGTTCTTC.

V gene TRBV10-3 combines with J gene TRBJ2-7; TRBD2 is a possible D gene (5 bases). The length of the CDR3 is 16 residues. The germline gives CDR1 ENHRY, CDR2 SYGVKD. Trimming stripped 4 bases from V and 2 bases from J, with 18 bases between. This chain's CDR3 is CAISGGGAYLTYEQYF. In DNA, the CDR3 is TGTGCCATCAGTGGTGGAGGTGCTTACCTTACCTACGAGCAGTACTTC.

The rearrangement uses TRBV5-1 and TRBJ2-7; the match to TRBD2 covers 15 bases. This CDR3 contains 18 residues. Germline V gene lookup returns CDR1 SGHRS and CDR2 YFSETQ. J gave up 2 bases and V 3 bases, and 9 bases lay outside the gene matches. The CDR3 DNA reads as TGCGCCAGCAGCTCGCCCGGGACTAGCGGGGGGATTCCCTACGAGCAGTACTTC. It encodes CASSSPGTSGGIPYEQYF.

The chain carries TRBV3-1 (or the pseudogene TRBV3-2) and TRBJ2-7, with 8 bases matching TRBD2. This CDR3 spans 15 amino acids. The germline V gene has CDR1 LGHDT and CDR2 YNNKEL (reference sequence). With 10 bases clipped from V and 1 base from J, the junction kept 12 bases outside the gene matches. For the CDR3, the DNA is TGTGCCACCTCCTTCTCGGGGGGGGAATCCTACGAGCAGTACTTC. This encodes CATSFSGGESYEQYF.

The chain uses TRBV2 and TRBJ1-2, with 9 nucleotides matching TRBD1. The CDR3 has 14 residues. J gave up 7 bases and V 8 bases, and 11 bases lay outside the gene matches. Looked up from germline, CDR1 is SNHLY and CDR2 is FYNNEI. DNA of the CDR3: TGTGCCAGCGAAAGGACAGGGGTGATGGGTGGCTACACCTTC. It specifies CASERTGVMGGYTF.

The chain couples TRBV5-1 to TRBJ1-6; 10 nucleotides align to TRBD1. Germline CDR1 and CDR2: SGHRS and YFSETQ. The length of the CDR3 is 17 residues. Trimming removed 1 base from V and 6 bases from J; junction bases left unmatched: 7. The CDR3 DNA reads TGCGCCAGCAGCTTGTCGACAGGGGGCTTTGGTAATTCACCCCTCCACTTT. Amino acid sequence: CASSLSTGGFGNSPLHF.

This clone was detected a few times. The chain recombines TRBV5-1 with TRBJ1-4; D is unresolved. V was shortened by 0 bases and J by 8 bases, with 11 bases between the two germline ends. The CDR3 covers 14 residues. In germline, CDR1 is SGHRS, CDR2 YFSETQ. The DNA of the CDR3 is TGCGCCAGCAGCTTGGGACTGGAGGGAGAAAAACTGTTTTTT. Translating gives CASSLGLEGEKLFF.

In its sample, this clone was seen a few times. This chain connects TRBV19 to TRBJ2-7; TRBD1 aligns across 9 bases. The CDR3 runs to 15 residues. CDR1 and CDR2 from the germline V gene are LNHDA and SQIVND (reference sequence). The junction had 3 bases not matched to a gene; V was cut back by 3 bases and J by 0 bases. The CDR3 DNA follows: TGTGCCAGTAGTATCCCGACAGGGGGCTCCTACGAGCAGTACTTC. It yields the protein CASSIPTGGSYEQYF.

The V call is TRBV23-1, the J call TRBJ2-1; 8 bases align to TRBD1. TRBV23-1 carries the ORF label, with uncertain function. The CDR3 spans 14 residues. The ends lost 8 bases at V and 7 bases at J; junction bases unmatched: 10. The CDR3 sequence is CASPDRGWWNEQFF. CDR3 in DNA: TGCGCCAGCCCCGACAGGGGTTGGTGGAATGAGCAGTTCTTC.

This clone was detected only once. This chain joins TRBV5-1 and TRBJ2-7; the match to TRBD1 covers 7 bases. There are 14 residues in the CDR3. The germline CDR1 and CDR2 sequences are SGHRS and YFSETQ. V lost 2 bases to trimming and J lost 2 bases; unmatched junction nucleotides: 4. The chain's CDR3 is CASSFRGQAYEQYF. CDR3 nucleotides: TGCGCCAGCAGCTTTAGGGGGCAGGCCTACGAGCAGTACTTC.

The chain links TRBV7-2 to TRBJ1-5; D may be TRBD1 (6 bases). V lost 0 bases and J 1 base, leaving 13 bases between the germline ends. Germline V CDR1 and CDR2: SGHTA, FQGNSA. This CDR3 comprises 17 residues. The CDR3 bases are TGTGCCAGCAGCTTAGCGGGGGCGGGGGTGAGCAATCAGCCCCAGCATTTT. Its translation: CASSLAGAGVSNQPQHF.

V is TRBV3-1 (or the pseudogene TRBV3-2) and J is TRBJ2-7; 8 nucleotides align to TRBD2. The trim removed 0 bases at V and 6 bases at J, leaving 1 base unmatched. Germline lookup yields CDR1 LGHDT and CDR2 YNNKEL (reference sequence). The CDR3 sequence is 13 residues long. The CDR3 is CASSQELAVEQYF. CDR3 DNA: TGTGCCAGCAGCCAAGAACTAGCGGTCGAGCAGTACTTC.

This chain uses TRBV2 with TRBJ2-5, with TRBD2 matching over 8 bases. Germline lookup yields CDR1 SNHLY and CDR2 FYNNEI. V dropped 4 bases and J dropped 5; count of bases not matched to a gene: 6. This CDR3 has 14 residues. CDR3 sequence reads: CASSVTGGLETQYF. In DNA, the CDR3 is TGTGCCAGCAGTGTTACGGGGGGGCTGGAGACCCAGTACTTC. Full variable domain (missing parts from reference TRBV2 and TRBJ2-5): EPEVTQTPSHQVTQMGQEVILRCVPISNHLYFYWYRQILGQKVEFLVSFYNNEISEKSEIFDDQFSVERPDGSNFTLKIRSTKLEDSAMYFCASSVTGGLETQYFGPGTRLLVL.

The J gene is TRBJ2-7, the V gene TRBV5-6; TRBD1 is a possible D gene (5 bases). This CDR3 has 14 residues. V was pared by 5 bases and J by 2 bases, with 14 bases between. The V gene's germline CDR1 is SGHDT and CDR2 YYEEEE. CDR3 residues: CASSLRDSPYEQYF. The DNA of the CDR3 is TGTGCCAGCAGTCTCCGAGACAGCCCCTACGAGCAGTACTTC. The full variable domain, completed using reference TRBV5-6 and TRBJ2-7, is DAGVTQSPTHLIKTRGQQVTLRCSPKSGHDTVSWYQQALGQGPQFIFQYYEEEERQRGNFPDRFSGHQFPNYSSELNVNALLLGDSALYLCASSLRDSPYEQYFGPGTRLTVT.

This rearrangement joins TRBV24-1 to TRBJ2-1; maybe TRBD1 (6 bases). The CDR3 is 14 residues long. The V end was cut by 7 bases, the J end by 8 bases, with 17 bases between. Germline V CDR1 and CDR2: KGHDR, SFDVKD. The CDR3 coding sequence is TGTGCCACCAGGGGTACAGGGAATAGGGATGAGCAGTTCTTC. This gives the protein CATRGTGNRDEQFF.

The chain carries TRBV5-1 and TRBJ1-2; D is unclear. There are 12 residues in the CDR3. Trimming took 5 bases from V and 0 from J, leaving 5 bases between them. From germline, CDR1 is SGHRS and CDR2 YFSETQ. The CDR3 DNA reads TGCGCCAGCAGTGGAGCTAACTATGGCTACACCTTC. Translation: CASSGANYGYTF.

The V gene is TRBV13, the J gene TRBJ2-3, with 8 bases identical to TRBD2. V was clipped by 5 bases and J by 0 bases; unmatched bases: 7. Germline lookup yields CDR1 PRHDT and CDR2 FYEKMQ (reference sequence). The CDR3 has 16 amino acids. The CDR3 protein is CASSRIAGTSTDTQYF. The CDR3 region has the DNA TGTGCCAGCAGCCGAATAGCGGGGACTAGCACAGATACGCAGTATTTT.

The chain couples TRBV7-9 to TRBJ1-2; 10 nucleotides align to TRBD1. CDR1 is SEHNR, CDR2 FQNEAQ, per germline (reference sequence). This CDR3 is built from 15 residues. Trimming removed 4 bases from V and 4 bases from J; junction bases left unmatched: 6. The CDR3 DNA reads TGTGCCAGCAGCTCCCGACAGGGGGCCCCCTATGGCTACACCTTC. Residues: CASSSRQGAPYGYTF.

This chain links TRBV5-6 with TRBJ2-5, with 9 bases lining up with TRBD1. V trimming: 2 bases; J trimming: 5 bases; junction bases outside the gene matches: 13. This CDR3 spans 17 amino acids. Germline CDR1 reads SGHDT; CDR2 reads YYEEEE. The DNA for the CDR3 is TGTGCCAGCAGCTTCGACGTGGGACAGGGAGCTTTTGAGACCCAGTACTTC. It specifies CASSFDVGQGAFETQYF.

CDR3 nucleotide sequence: TGTGCCAGTCACCTTACAGGGGTGGATGAAAAACTGTTTTTT. It is translated as CASHLTGVDEKLFF. The chain uses TRBV2 and TRBJ1-4; 7 nucleotides agree with TRBD1. CDR3 length: 14 residues. The ends lost 9 bases at V and 6 bases at J; junction bases unmatched: 10. Germline CDR1 is SNHLY and CDR2 is FYNNEI.

The gene calls are TRBV10-3 and TRBJ1-3, with 7 bases aligning to TRBD1. V trimming: 9 bases; J trimming: 3 bases; junction bases outside the gene matches: 8. CDR3 length: 14 residues. From germline, CDR1 is ENHRY and CDR2 SYGVKD. For the CDR3, the DNA is TGTGCCATGTGGACAGGACTTTTTGGAAACACCATATATTTT. Protein product: CAMWTGLFGNTIYF.

The gene calls are TRBV27 and TRBJ1-2; 9 bases line up with TRBD1. With V trimmed by 6 bases and J by 0 bases, 29 bases remained unmatched. The CDR3 consists of 23 residues. CDR1 is MNHEY, CDR2 SMNVEV, per germline (reference sequence). For the CDR3, the DNA is TGTGCCAGCAGCCGAAGGGTACCCGGGACAGGGACCACCCGGGGCGAGACTAACTATGGCTACACCTTC. This sequence encodes CASSRRVPGTGTTRGETNYGYTF.

In its sample, this clone was seen a few times. The rearrangement links TRBV2 to TRBJ1-5; no firm D call. Germline V gene lookup returns CDR1 SNHLY and CDR2 FYNNEI. Trimming removed 5 bases from V and 9 bases from J, with 20 bases in between. This CDR3 contains 15 residues. The CDR3 loop reads CASSPPGTLVSPQHF. Written as DNA, the CDR3 is TGTGCCAGCAGTCCCCCGGGAACCCTGGTCTCGCCCCAGCATTTT.